This TCR beta chain was identified in a study of T cells in localized non-small cell lung cancer. Findings and caveats of the study: The study linked higher blood T cell density to longer overall survival. Sequencing involved a lone tumor region, leaving heterogeneity possible. Appearing in adjacent lung were a median approximately 57 of the top 100 tumor clones. The highest T cell clonality was in uninvolved adjacent lung, above tumor.

The repertoire was sequenced with immunoSEQ multiplex PCR; TCRdb's copy has only in-frame clones and lacks some. The table shows tens of thousands of clones, with 94% occurring only once. Germline assignment: CDR1 LNHDA and CDR2 SQIVND (reference sequence). The trim removed 3 bases at V and 7 bases at J, leaving 7 bases unmatched. The CDR3 has 14 amino acids. Turning to this clone: Its antigen is unknown.

The receptor's source is a woman aged 40 to 75 with stage I lung adenocarcinoma. V usage is TRBV19 and J usage is TRBJ2-5, with 8 nucleotides matching TRBD2. This specimen consisted of peripheral blood, obtained before any cancer treatment. For the CDR3, the DNA is TGTGCCAGTAGTATGGGCGGGGGGTGGTGGACCCAGTACTTC. This gives the protein CASSMGGGWWTQYF.